The subject of this entry is one T cell receptor (beta chain). The antigen is not known. The authors took one heparinised blood draw, averaging about 120 mL, from each donor. A CD45RO/CCR7/CD25/CD127/CD95/CD27 panel sorted naive, central memory, regulatory and stem cell-like memory CD4+ cells. The data stem from a study of beta chain features in type 1 diabetes. Study-level results: Possibly, sequencing cDNA over-represented cells that had high TCR expression levels.

The isolated RNA, all of it, was reverse transcribed, so expressed TCRB transcripts were what got sequenced. The study sequenced naive, central memory and regulatory T cell samples to an average of roughly 3.4 million reads. Sequenced by immunoSEQ multiplex PCR; TCRdb stores in-frame clones only, minus some. The table has 900,000 or so clones, about a sixth seen once. V was clipped by 0 bases and J by 8 bases; unmatched bases: 4. Per germline, CDR1 SEHNR and CDR2 FQNEAQ (reference sequence). The CDR3 has 15 residues. This sequence was found in a woman in her late teens or twenties in good health. This chain links TRBV7-9 with TRBJ2-1, with 10 bases identical to TRBD2. The material sequenced was naive CD4+ T cells from blood. The DNA of the CDR3 is TGTGCCAGCAGCTTAGCGGCTAGCGGGAGATATGAGCAGTTCTTC. Residues: CASSLAASGRYEQFF.